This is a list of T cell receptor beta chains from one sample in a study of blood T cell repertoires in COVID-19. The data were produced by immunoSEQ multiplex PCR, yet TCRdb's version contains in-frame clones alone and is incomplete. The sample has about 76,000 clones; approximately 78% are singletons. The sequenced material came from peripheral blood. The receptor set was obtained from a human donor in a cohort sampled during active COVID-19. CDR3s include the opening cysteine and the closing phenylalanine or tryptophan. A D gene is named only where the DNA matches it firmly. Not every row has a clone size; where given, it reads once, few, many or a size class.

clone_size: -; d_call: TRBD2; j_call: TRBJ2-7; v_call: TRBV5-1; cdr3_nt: TGCGCCAGCAGCTTGGTGACTAGCGGGGCCTACGAGCAGTACTTC; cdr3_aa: CASSLVTSGAYEQYF
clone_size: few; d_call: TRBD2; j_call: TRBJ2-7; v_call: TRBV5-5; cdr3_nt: TGTGCCAGCACCACGCGGGGGGGCTACGAGCAGTACTTC; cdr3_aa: CASTTRGGYEQYF
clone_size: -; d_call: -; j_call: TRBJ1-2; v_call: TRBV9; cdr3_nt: TGTGCCAGCAGTCATAGACAGCACTATGGCTACACCTTC; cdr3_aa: CASSHRQHYGYTF
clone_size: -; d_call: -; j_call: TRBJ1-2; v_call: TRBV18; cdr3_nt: TGTGCCAGCTCGCCCTTTGGGGAGCCGCCATCCTATGGCTACACCTTC; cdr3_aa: CASSPFGEPPSYGYTF
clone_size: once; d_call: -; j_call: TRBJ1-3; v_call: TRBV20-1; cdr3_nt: TGCAGTGCTAGTCCGAAAGGGAGCTCTGGAAACACCATATATTTT; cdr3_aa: CSASPKGSSGNTIYF
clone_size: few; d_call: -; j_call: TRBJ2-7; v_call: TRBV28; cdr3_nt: TGTGCCAGCAGTTTATCGAGACTTTACGAGCAGTACTTC; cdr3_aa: CASSLSRLYEQYF
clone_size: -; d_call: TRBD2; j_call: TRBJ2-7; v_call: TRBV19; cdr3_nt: TGTGCCAGTAGTGCCTCCGGGACTAGCGGCTCCTACGAGCAGTACTTC; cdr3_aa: CASSASGTSGSYEQYF
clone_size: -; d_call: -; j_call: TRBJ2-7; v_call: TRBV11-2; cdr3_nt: TGTGCCAGCAGCATAGTACTGGGCTACTCCTACGAGCAGTACTTC; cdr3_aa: CASSIVLGYSYEQYF
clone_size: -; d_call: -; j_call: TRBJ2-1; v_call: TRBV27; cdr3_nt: TGTGCCAGCAGTTTAATCAGGGCCGGCGAGCAGTTCTTC; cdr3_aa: CASSLIRAGEQFF
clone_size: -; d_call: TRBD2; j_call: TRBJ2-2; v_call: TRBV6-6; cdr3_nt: TGTGCCAGCAGACTAGTGATAGCGGGGGTGTGGGAGCTGTTTTTT; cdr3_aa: CASRLVIAGVWELFF
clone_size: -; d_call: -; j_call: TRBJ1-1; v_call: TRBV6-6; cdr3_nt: TGTGCCAGCAGCCGCGGGGTTAGCACTGAAGCTTTCTTT; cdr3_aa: CASSRGVSTEAFF
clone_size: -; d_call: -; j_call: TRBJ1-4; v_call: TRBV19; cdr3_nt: TGTGCCAGTACCCCGGGCGGGGGGCGGCTGCTGGATGAAAAACTGTTTTTT; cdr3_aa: CASTPGGGRLLDEKLFF
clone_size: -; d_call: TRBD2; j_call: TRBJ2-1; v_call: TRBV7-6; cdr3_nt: TGTGCCAGCAGCTTAGAATGGCGGGGGGTAAGGAATGAGCAGTTCTTC; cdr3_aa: CASSLEWRGVRNEQFF
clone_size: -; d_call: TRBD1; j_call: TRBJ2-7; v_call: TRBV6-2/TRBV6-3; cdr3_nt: TGTGCCAGCAGTTCCCCGGGACAGTCCTACGAGCAGTACTTC; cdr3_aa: CASSSPGQSYEQYF
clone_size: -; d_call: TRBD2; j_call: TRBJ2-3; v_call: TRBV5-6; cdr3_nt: TGTGCCAGCAGCCCCTTAGGGTATGGACTAGCGGTCACAGATACGCAGTATTTT; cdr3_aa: CASSPLGYGLAVTDTQYF
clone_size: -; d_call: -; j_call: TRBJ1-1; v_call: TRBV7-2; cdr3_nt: TGTGCCAGCAGCACCTTCAACGACATTGAAGCTTTCTTT; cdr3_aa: CASSTFNDIEAFF
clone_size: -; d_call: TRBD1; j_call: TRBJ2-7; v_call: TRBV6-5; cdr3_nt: TGTGCCAGCAGCCTGGGACAGGGCCTCTACGAGCAGTACTTC; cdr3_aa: CASSLGQGLYEQYF
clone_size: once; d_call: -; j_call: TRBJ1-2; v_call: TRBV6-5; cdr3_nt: TGTGCCAGCAGGGACAGCTCTAACTATGGCTACACCTTC; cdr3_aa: CASRDSSNYGYTF
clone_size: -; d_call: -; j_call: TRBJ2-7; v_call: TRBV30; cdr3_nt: TGTGCCTGGAGGAGGGATGGGGGAGGCTACGAGCAGTACTTC; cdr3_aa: CAWRRDGGGYEQYF
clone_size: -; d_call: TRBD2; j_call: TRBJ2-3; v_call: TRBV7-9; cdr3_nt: TGTGCCAGCAGCTTAGCGGCGGGGGGTGCAGATACGCAGTATTTT; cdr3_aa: CASSLAAGGADTQYF
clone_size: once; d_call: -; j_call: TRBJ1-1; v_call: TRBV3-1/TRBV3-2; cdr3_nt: TGTGCCAGCAGCCAAGATGCCAGGGGAGCTTTCTTT; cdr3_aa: CASSQDARGAFF
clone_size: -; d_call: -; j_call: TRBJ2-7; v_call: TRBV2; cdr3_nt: TGTGCCAGCAGTGAATCTTCAGGAACCCACGAGCAGTACTTC; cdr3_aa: CASSESSGTHEQYF
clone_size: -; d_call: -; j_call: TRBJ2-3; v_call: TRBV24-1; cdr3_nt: TGTGCCACCAGTGAAAGGGGATATACGCAGTATTTT; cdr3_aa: CATSERGYTQYF
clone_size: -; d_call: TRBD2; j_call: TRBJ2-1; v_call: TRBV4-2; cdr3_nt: TGTGCCAGCAGCCAATGGTTTACTAGCGGGGGGGCCGGTTACAATGAGCAGTTCTTC; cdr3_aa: CASSQWFTSGGAGYNEQFF
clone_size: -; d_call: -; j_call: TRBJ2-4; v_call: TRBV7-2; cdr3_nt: TGTGCCAGCAGCGACATTAACAGGAGAAACATTCAGTACTTC; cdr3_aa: CASSDINRRNIQYF
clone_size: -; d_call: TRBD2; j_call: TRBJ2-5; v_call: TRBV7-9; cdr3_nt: TGTGCCAGCAGCCAGGAGCGGGGCCGGGGGCAAGAGACCCAGTACTTC; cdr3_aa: CASSQERGRGQETQYF
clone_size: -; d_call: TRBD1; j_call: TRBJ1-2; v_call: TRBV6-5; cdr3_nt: TGTGCCAGCTCTCTGTCCGGGACAGTCTATGGCTACACCTTC; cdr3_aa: CASSLSGTVYGYTF
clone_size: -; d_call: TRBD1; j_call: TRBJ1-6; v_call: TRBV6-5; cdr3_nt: TGTGCCAGCACTCGGACAGGGTGGAATTCACCCCTCCACTTT; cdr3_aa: CASTRTGWNSPLHF
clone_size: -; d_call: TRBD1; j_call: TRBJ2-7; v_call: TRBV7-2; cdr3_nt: TGTGCCAGCAGCTTAGCCCGGGGACAGCATTACTACTTC; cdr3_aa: CASSLARGQHYYF
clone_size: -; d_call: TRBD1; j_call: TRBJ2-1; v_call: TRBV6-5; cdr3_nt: TGTGCCAGCAGAACGGGACAGGGGGCGGATGAGCAGTTCTTC; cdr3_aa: CASRTGQGADEQFF
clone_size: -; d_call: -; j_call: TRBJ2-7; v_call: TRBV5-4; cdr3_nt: TGTGCCAGCAGCTTGGAGCCTTTCTCCTACGAGCAGTACTTC; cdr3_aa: CASSLEPFSYEQYF
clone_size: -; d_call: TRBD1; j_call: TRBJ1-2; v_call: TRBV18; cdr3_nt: TGTGCCAGCTCACCGGACAGGGATTACTATGGCTACACCTTC; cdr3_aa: CASSPDRDYYGYTF
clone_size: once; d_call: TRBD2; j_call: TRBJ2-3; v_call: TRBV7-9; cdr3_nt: TGTGCCAGCAGCCCGCGGGAGCGGGGGACGAGCACAGATACGCAGTATTTT; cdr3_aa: CASSPRERGTSTDTQYF
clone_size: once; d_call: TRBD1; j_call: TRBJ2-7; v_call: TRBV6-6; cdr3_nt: TGTGCCAGCCGCTTAGGACAGGGAACCTACGAGCAGTACTTC; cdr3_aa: CASRLGQGTYEQYF
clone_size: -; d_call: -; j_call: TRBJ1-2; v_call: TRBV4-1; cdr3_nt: TGCGCCAGCAGCCACTCAGGGTCTGGCTATGGCTACACCTTC; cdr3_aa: CASSHSGSGYGYTF
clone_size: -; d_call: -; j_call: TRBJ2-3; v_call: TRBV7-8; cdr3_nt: TGTGCCAGCAGCCTCGGGCGGGGCCAAAGCACAGATACGCAGTATTTT; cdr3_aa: CASSLGRGQSTDTQYF
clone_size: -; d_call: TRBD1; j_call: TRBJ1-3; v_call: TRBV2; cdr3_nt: TGTGCCAGCAAGCCCGGGACAGGGAACACCATATATTTT; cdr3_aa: CASKPGTGNTIYF
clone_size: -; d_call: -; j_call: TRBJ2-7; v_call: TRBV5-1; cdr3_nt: TGCGCCAGCAGCTTCCAGGGTCTCTCCTACGAGCAGTACTTC; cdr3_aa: CASSFQGLSYEQYF
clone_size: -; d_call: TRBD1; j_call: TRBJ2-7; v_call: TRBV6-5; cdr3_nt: TGTGCCAGCAGGCCCGGGACAGGGGGGTACGAGCAGTACTTC; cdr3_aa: CASRPGTGGYEQYF
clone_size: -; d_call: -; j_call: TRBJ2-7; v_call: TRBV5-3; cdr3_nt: TGTGCCAGAAGCTTCAGGGGAGAAAAAGTTCCGTACTCCTACGAGCAGTACTTC; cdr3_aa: CARSFRGEKVPYSYEQYF
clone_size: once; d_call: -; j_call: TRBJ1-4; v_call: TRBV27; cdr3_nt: TGTGCCAGCAGAGAGGGACAATCACAGGAAAAACTGTTTTTT; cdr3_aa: CASREGQSQEKLFF